This TCR beta chain was identified in a study of technical replicates of blood from a few donors. Between the trimmed V and J ends, which lost 5 bases and 4 bases, there was a span of 11 bases. CDR3 length: 13 amino acids. Germline V CDR1 and CDR2: GTSNPN, SVGIG (reference sequence). Profiling relied on immunoSEQ multiplex PCR, and the TCRdb table lists in-frame clones only, not all of them. The sample shows under 70,000 clones, around 84% of them seen only once. Input material: PBMCs. The source of this sequence is a human donor in good health. Some clones in this sample may be carry-over from other donors' samples. The chain uses TRBV30 and TRBJ2-2; D remains unclear. CDR3 sequence (DNA): TGTGCCTGGGATGGGCCAGGCACCGGGGAGCTGTTTTTT. Its translation: CAWDGPGTGELFF.